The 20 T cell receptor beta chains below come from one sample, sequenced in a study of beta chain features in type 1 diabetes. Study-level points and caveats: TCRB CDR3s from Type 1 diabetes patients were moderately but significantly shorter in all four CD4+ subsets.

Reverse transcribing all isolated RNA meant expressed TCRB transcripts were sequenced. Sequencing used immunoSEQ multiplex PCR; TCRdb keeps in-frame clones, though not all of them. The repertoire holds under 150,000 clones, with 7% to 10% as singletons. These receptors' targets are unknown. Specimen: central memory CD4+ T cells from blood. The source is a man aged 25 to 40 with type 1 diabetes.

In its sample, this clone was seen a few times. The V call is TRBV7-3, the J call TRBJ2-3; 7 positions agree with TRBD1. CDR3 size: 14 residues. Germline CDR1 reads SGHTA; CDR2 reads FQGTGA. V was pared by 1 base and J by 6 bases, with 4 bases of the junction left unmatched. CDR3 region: CASSLKQGLDTQYF. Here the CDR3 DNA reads TGTGCCAGCAGCTTAAAACAGGGGTTGGATACGCAGTATTTT. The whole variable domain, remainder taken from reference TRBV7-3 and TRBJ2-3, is GAGVSQTPSNKVTEKGKYVELRCDPISGHTALYWYRQSLGQGPEFLIYFQGTGAADDSGLPNDRFFAVRPEGSVSTLKIQRTERGDSAVYLCASSLKQGLDTQYFGPGTRLTVL.

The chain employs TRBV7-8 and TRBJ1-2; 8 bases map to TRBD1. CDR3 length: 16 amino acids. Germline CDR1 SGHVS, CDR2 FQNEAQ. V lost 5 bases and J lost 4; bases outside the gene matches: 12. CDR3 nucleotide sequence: TGTGCCAGCAGCCGGGCGGTCAGGGGGCTGAGCTATGGCTACACCTTC. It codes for CASSRAVRGLSYGYTF.

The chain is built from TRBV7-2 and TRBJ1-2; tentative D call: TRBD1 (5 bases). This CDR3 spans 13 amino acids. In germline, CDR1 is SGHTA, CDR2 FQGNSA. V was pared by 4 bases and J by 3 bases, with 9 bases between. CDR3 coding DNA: TGTGCCAGCAGCTCACAGACAGACTATGGCTACACCTTC. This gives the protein CASSSQTDYGYTF.

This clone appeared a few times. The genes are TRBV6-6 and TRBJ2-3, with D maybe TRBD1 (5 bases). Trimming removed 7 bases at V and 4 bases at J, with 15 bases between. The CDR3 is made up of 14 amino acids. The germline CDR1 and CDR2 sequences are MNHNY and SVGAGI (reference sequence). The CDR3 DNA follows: TGTGCCAGCAAAGAGCCTGCAGGGCCAGATACGCAGTATTTT. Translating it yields CASKEPAGPDTQYF.

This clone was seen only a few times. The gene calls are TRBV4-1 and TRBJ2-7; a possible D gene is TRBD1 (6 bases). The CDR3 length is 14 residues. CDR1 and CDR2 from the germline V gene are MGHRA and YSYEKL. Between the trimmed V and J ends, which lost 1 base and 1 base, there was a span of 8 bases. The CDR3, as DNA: TGCGCCAGCAGCCAAGCCGGACAGTCCTACGAGCAGTACTTC. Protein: CASSQAGQSYEQYF.

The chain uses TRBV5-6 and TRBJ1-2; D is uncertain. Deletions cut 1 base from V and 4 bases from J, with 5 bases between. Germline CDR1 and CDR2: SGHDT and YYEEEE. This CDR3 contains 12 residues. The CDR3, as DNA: TGTGCCAGCAGCTTGCTTCTCTATGGCTACACCTTC. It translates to CASSLLLYGYTF.

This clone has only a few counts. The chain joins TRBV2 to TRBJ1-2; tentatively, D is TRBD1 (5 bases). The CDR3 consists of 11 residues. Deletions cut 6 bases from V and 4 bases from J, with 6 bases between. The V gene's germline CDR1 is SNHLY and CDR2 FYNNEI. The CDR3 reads CASRTAYGYTF. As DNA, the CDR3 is TGTGCCAGCAGGACAGCCTATGGCTACACCTTC.

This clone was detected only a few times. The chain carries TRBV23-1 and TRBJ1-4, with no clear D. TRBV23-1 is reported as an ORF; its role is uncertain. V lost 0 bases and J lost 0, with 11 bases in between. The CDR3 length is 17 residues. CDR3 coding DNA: TGCGCCAGCAGTCAATCGGCGGCGGTTGCAACTAATGAAAAACTGTTTTTT. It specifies CASSQSAAVATNEKLFF.

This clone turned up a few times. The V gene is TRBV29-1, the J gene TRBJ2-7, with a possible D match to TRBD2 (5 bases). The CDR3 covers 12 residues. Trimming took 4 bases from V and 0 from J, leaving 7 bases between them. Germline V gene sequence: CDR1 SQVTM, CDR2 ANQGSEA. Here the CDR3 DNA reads TGCAGCGTTGCGGAGGTCTCCTACGAGCAGTACTTC. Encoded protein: CSVAEVSYEQYF.

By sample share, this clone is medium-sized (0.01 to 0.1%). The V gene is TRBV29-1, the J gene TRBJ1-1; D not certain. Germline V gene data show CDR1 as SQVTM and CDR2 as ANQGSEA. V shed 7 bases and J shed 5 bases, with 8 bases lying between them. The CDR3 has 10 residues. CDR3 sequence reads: CSAQKTEAFF. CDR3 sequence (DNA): TGCAGCGCCCAAAAAACTGAAGCTTTCTTT.

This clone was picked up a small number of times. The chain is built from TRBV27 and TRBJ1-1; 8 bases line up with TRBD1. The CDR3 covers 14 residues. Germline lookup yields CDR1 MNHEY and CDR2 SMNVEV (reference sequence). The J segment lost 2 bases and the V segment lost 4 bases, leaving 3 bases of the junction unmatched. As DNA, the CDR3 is TGTGCCAGCAGTTGGACAGGGATTAACACTGAAGCTTTCTTT. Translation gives CASSWTGINTEAFF.

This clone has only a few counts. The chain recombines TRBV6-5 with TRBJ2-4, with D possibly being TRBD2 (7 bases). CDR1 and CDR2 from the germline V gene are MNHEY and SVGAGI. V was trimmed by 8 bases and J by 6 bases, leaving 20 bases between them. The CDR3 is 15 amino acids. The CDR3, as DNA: TGTGCCAGCCAGGTCGGGGGGCAGGGAAGAAACATTCAGTACTTC. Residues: CASQVGGQGRNIQYF.

The CDR3 nucleotides read TGCGCCAGCAGCCATTTCCACGGGACGACAGGGGAAAGCTATGGCTACACCTTC. Amino acid sequence: CASSHFHGTTGESYGYTF. The V gene is TRBV4-1, the J gene TRBJ1-2; TRBD1 matches 8 bases. Trimming removed 3 bases from V and 4 bases from J; junction bases left unmatched: 16. Per the germline V gene, CDR1 is MGHRA and CDR2 is YSYEKL. This CDR3 is built from 18 residues.

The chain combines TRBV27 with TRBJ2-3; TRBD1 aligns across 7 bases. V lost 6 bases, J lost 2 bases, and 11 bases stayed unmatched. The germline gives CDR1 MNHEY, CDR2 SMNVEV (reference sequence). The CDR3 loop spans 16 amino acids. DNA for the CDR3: TGTGCCAGCAGGATCCGGGACAGAGCACCCACAGATACGCAGTATTTT. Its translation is CASRIRDRAPTDTQYF.

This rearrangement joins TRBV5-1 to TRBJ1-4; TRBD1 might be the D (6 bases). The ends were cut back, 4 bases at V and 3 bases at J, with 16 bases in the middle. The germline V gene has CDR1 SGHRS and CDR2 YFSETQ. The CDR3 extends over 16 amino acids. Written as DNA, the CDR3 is TGCGCCAGCAGCCCCCTAGGGGGTACAGCTAATGAAAAACTGTTTTTT. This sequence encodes CASSPLGGTANEKLFF. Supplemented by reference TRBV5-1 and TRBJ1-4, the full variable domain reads KAGVTQTPRYLIKTRGQQVTLSCSPISGHRSVSWYQQTPGQGLQFLFEYFSETQRNKGNFPGRFSGRQFSNSRSEMNVSTLELGDSALYLCASSPLGGTANEKLFFGSGTQLSVL.

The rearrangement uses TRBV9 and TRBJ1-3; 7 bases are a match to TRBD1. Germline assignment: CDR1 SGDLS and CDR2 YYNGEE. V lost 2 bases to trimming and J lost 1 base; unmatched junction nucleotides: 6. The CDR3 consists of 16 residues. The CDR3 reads CASSVTGQWSGNTIYF. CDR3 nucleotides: TGTGCCAGCAGCGTTACGGGACAGTGGTCTGGAAACACCATATATTTT.

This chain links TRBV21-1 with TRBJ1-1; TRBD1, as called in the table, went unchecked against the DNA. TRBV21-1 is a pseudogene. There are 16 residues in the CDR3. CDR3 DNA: TGTGCCAGCAGCAATCCCAAGATTACACTGAACACTGAAGCTTTCTTT. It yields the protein CASSNPKITLNTEAFF.

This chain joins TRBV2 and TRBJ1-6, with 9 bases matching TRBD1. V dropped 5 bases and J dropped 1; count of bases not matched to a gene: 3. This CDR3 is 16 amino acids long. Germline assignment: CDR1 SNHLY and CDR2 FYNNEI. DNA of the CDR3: TGTGCCAGCAGTCAACAGGGGGCTTCCTATAATTCACCCCTCCACTTT. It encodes CASSQQGASYNSPLHF. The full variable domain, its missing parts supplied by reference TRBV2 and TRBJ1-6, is EPEVTQTPSHQVTQMGQEVILRCVPISNHLYFYWYRQILGQKVEFLVSFYNNEISEKSEIFDDQFSVERPDGSNFTLKIRSTKLEDSAMYFCASSQQGASYNSPLHFGNGTRLTVT.

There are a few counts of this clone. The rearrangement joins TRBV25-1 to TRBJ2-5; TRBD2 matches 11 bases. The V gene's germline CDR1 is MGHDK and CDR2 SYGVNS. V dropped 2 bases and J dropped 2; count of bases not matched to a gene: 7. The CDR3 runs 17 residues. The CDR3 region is CASSEGSGGARQETQYF. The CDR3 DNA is TGTGCCAGCAGTGAAGGTAGCGGGGGGGCCCGACAAGAGACCCAGTACTTC.

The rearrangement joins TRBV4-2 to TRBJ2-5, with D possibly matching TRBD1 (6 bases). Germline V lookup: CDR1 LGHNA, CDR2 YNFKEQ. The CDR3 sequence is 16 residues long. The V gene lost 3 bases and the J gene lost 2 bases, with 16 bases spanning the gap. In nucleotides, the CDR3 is TGTGCCAGCAGCCAGGCAACCGGGACATCTCAAGAGACCCAGTACTTC. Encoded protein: CASSQATGTSQETQYF.